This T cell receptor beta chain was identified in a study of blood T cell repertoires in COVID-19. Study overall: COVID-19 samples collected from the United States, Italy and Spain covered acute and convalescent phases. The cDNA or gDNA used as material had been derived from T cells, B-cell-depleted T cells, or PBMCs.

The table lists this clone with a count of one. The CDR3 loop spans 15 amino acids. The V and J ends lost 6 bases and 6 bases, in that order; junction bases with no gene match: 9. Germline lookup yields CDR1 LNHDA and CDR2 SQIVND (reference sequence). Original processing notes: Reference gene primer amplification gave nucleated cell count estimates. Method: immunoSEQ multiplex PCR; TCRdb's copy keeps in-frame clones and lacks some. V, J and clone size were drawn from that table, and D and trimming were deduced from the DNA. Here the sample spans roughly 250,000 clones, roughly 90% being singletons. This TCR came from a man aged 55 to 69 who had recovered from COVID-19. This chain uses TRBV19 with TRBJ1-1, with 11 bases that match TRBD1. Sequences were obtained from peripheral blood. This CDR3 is CASRGTGGGLAEAFF. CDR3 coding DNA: TGTGCCAGTAGAGGGACAGGGGGTGGTTTGGCTGAAGCTTTCTTT.